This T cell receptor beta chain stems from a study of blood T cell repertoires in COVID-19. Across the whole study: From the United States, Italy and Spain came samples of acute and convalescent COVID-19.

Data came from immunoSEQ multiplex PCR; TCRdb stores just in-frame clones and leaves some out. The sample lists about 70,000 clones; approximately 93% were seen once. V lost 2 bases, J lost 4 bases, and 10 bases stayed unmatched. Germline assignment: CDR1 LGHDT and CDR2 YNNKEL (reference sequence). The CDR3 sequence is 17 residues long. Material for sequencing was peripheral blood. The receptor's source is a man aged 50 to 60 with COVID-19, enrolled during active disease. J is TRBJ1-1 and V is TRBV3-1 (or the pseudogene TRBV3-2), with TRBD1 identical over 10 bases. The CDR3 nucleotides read TGTGCCAGCAGCCAATCGGGACAGGGGTTTCGGGGCACTGAAGCTTTCTTT. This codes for CASSQSGQGFRGTEAFF.